The sequence of this TCR beta chain was determined in a study of identical twins. Study-level results: The more abundant beta clonotypes in cord blood had fewer insertions, and memory repertoires did not show this. Researchers reported excess low generation probability among twin-shared out-of-frame alpha sequences.

The length of the CDR3 is 12 residues. Trimming left V 4 bases short and J 12 bases short, with 14 bases between. CDR1 SGHRS and CDR2 YFSETQ come from the germline V gene. To note about this clonotype: Its target is unknown.

MiXCR was run by TCRdb on the 5' RACE reads, yielding one entry per CDR3 protein. The repertoire holds 700,000 or so distinct CDR3 sequences, roughly 20% seen once, with about 4.5% in the top ten. These same data were also listed under a study on T cells expressing NK-cell markers. That source notes: Underlying the TCR beta repertoires were sorted CD3+CD56+NKG2C+, CD3+CD56+NKG2C- and CD3+CD56-NKG2C+ T cells.

The clonotype comes from a woman aged 18-29 years in good health. The sequenced sample was PBMCs. V and J are TRBV5-1 and TRBJ2-1; D call uncertain. Here the CDR3 DNA reads TGCGCCAGCAGCCTAGGACCCCCAGCGCAGTTCTTC. Translating gives CASSLGPPAQFF. Full variable domain (remainder filled in from reference TRBV5-1 and TRBJ2-1): KAGVTQTPRYLIKTRGQQVTLSCSPISGHRSVSWYQQTPGQGLQFLFEYFSETQRNKGNFPGRFSGRQFSNSRSEMNVSTLELGDSALYLCASSLGPPAQFFGPGTRLTVL.